This note documents a single T cell receptor beta chain sequence. The antigen is not known. Generated by immunoSEQ multiplex PCR, the TCRdb table keeps only in-frame clones and is missing some. The sample contains around 100,000 clones, 85% to 95% of which appear only once. The data are from a study of graft-versus-host responses after intestinal transplantation. Points from the study as a whole: Peak levels of circulating GvH clones tracked with early post-transplant HvG declines.

This CDR3 contains 12 residues. The V gene's germline CDR1 is SQVTM and CDR2 ANQGSEA. V lost 3 bases and J lost 0, with 5 bases in between. The sample here was unstimulated CD8+ T cells sorted from spleen or lymph node cells, taken before transplant. The TCR originated in a human donor who was the organ donor for an intestinal transplant. V is TRBV29-1 and J is TRBJ1-1; D ambiguous. In nucleotides, the CDR3 is TGCAGCGTTGATGGCTTGAACACTGAAGCTTTCTTT. This encodes CSVDGLNTEAFF.